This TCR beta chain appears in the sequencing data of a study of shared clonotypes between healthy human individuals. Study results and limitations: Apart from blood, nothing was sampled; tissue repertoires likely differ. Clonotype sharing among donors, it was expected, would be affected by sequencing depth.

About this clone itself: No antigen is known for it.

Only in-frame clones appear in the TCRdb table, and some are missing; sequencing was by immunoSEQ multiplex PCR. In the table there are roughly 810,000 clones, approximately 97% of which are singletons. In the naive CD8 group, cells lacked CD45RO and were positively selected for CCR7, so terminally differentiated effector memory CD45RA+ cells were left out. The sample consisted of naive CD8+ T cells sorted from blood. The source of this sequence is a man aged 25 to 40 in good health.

The CDR3 sequence is CASSPGLAEVWYNEQFF. The CDR3 DNA reads as TGTGCCAGCTCACCGGGGCTAGCGGAAGTCTGGTACAATGAGCAGTTCTTC. The rearrangement links TRBV18 to TRBJ2-1; the match to TRBD2 covers 7 bases. The CDR3 loop spans 17 amino acids. Germline V gene data show CDR1 as KGHSH and CDR2 as LQKENI. Germline trimming cut 3 bases from V and 4 bases from J; bases unmatched to any gene: 12.